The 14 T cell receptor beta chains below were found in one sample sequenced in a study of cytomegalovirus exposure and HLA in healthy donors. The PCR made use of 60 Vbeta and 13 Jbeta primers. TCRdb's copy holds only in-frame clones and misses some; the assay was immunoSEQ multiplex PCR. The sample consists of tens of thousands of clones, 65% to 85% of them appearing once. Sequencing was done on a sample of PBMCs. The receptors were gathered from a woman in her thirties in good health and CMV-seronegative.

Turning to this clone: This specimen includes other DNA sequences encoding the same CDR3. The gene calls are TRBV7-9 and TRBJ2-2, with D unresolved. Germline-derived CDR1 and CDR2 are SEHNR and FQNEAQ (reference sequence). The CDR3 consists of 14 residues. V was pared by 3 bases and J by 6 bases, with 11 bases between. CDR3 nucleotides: TGTGCCAGCAGCTTCGATAGTACGTCCGGGGAGCTGTTTTTT. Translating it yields CASSFDSTSGELFF.

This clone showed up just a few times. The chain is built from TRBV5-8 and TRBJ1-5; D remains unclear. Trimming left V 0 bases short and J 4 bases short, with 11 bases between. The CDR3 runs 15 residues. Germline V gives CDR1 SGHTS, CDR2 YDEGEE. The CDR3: CASSLGQVWNQPQHF. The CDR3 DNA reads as TGTGCCAGCAGCTTGGGGCAGGTTTGGAATCAGCCCCAGCATTTT.

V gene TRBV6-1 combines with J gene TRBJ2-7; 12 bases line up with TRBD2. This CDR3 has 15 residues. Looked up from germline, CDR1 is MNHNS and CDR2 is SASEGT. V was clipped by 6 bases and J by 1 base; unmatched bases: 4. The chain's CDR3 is CASRGGTSGSYEQYF. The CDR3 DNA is TGTGCCAGCAGGGGCGGGACTAGCGGGTCCTACGAGCAGTACTTC.

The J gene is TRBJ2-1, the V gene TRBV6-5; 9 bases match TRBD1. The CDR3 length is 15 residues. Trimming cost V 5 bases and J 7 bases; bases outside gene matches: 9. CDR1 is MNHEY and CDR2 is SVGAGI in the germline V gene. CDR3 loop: CASSRGDRARNEQFF. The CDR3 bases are TGTGCCAGCAGTCGGGGGGACAGGGCGCGGAATGAGCAGTTCTTC.

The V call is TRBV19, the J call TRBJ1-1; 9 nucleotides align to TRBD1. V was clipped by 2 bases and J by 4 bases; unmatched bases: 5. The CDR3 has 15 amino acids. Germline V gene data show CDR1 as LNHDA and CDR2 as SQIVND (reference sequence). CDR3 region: CASSIRGTGFTEAFF. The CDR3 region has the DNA TGTGCCAGTAGTATACGGGGGACAGGGTTCACTGAAGCTTTCTTT.

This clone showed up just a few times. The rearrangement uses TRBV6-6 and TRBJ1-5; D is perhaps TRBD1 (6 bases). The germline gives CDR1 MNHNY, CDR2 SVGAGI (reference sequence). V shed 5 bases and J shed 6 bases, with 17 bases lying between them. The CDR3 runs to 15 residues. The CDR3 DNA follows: TGTGCCAGCAGTCCCGGCTGGGGGCGTCTTCAGCCCCAGCATTTT. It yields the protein CASSPGWGRLQPQHF.

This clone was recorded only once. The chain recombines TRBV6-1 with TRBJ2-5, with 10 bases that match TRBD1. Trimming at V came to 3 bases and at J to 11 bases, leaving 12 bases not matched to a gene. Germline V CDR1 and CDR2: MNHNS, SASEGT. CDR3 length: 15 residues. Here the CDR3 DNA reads TGTGCCAGCAGTGAGGAAGGGACAGGGGCGAGAGAGCAGTACTTC. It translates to CASSEEGTGAREQYF.

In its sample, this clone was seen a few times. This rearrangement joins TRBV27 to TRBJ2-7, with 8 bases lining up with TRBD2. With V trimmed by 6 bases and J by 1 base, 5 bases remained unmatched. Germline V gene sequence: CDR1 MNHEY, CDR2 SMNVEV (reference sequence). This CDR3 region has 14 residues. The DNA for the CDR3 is TGTGCCAGCAGCGGGGTAGCGGGGTCCTACGAGCAGTACTTC. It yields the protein CASSGVAGSYEQYF.

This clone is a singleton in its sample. CDR3 sequence reads: CASSSQGNSPLHF. Written as DNA, the CDR3 is TGTGCCAGCAGCTCTCAGGGGAATTCACCCCTCCACTTT. The chain is built from TRBV5-5 and TRBJ1-6, with D maybe TRBD1 (6 bases). The V end was cut by 3 bases, the J end by 7 bases, with 8 bases between. Germline CDR1 SGHKS, CDR2 YYEKEE (reference sequence). CDR3 length: 13 amino acids.

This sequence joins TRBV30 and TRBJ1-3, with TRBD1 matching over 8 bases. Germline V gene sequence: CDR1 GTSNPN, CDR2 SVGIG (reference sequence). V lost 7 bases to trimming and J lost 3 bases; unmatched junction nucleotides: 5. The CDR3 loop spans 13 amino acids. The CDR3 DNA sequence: TGTGCCTCTGACAGGGGACTTGGAAACACCATATATTTT. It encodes CASDRGLGNTIYF.

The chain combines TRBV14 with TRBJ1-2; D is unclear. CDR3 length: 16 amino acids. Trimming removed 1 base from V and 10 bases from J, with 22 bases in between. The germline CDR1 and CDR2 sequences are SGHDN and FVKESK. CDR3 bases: TGTGCCAGCAGCCAAGTTCTCTCAGGACTCTACCACTTCTACACCTTC. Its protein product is CASSQVLSGLYHFYTF.

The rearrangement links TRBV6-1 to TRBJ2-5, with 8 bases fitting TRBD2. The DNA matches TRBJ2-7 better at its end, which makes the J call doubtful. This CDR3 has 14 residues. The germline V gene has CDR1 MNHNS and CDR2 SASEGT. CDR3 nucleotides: TGTGCCAGCAACCAGCGGGGGCCTACCTACGAGCAGTACTTC. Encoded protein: CASNQRGPTYEQYF.

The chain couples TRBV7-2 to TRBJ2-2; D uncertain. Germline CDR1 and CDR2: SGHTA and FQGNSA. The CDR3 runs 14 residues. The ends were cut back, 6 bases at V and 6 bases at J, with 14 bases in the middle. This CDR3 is CASSTPTSAGELFF. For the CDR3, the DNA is TGTGCCAGCAGTACCCCAACGAGCGCCGGGGAGCTGTTTTTT. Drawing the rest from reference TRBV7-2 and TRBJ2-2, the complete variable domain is GAGVSQSPSNKVTEKGKDVELRCDPISGHTALYWYRQSLGQGLEFLIYFQGNSAPDKSGLPSDRFSAERTGGSVSTLTIQRTQQEDSAVYLCASSTPTSAGELFFGEGSRLTVL.

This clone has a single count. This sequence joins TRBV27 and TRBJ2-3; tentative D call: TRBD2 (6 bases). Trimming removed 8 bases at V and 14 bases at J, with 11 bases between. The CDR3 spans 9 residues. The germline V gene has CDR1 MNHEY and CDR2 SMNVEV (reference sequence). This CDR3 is CASGGLSYF. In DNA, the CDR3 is TGTGCCAGCGGCGGACTATCGTATTTT.